The TCR beta chain described here comes from a study of blood T cell repertoires in COVID-19. Study-wide background: The United States, Italy and Spain provided the acute and convalescent COVID-19 samples. T cells, B-cell-depleted T cells, or PBMCs provided the cDNA or gDNA that served as material.

The CDR3 has 16 residues. The V end was cut by 4 bases, the J end by 2 bases, with 19 bases between. Looked up from germline, CDR1 is SGHNT and CDR2 is YYREEE (reference sequence). Original handling: Amplifying reference gene primers gave estimates of nucleated cell counts. Some clones are missing from TCRdb's copy, which holds only in-frame ones; the method was immunoSEQ multiplex PCR. V, J and clone size reflect that table, while D and trimming were determined from the DNA. This table has approximately 240,000 clones, around 82% appearing once. This clone came up once. The sample was peripheral blood. This clonotype was obtained from a woman older than 75 with active or convalescent COVID-19. This rearrangement joins TRBV5-4 to TRBJ2-7, with D maybe TRBD2 (6 bases). CDR3 DNA sequence: TGTGCCAGCAGCCCCGCGGGGACCCAGGGCCCCTACGAGCAGTACTTC. Its translation: CASSPAGTQGPYEQYF. Using reference TRBV5-4 and TRBJ2-7 for the parts outside the CDR3, the full variable domain is ETGVTQSPTHLIKTRGQQVTLRCSSQSGHNTVSWYQQALGQGPQFIFQYYREEENGRGNFPPRFSGLQFPNYSSELNVNALELDDSALYLCASSPAGTQGPYEQYFGPGTRLTVT.